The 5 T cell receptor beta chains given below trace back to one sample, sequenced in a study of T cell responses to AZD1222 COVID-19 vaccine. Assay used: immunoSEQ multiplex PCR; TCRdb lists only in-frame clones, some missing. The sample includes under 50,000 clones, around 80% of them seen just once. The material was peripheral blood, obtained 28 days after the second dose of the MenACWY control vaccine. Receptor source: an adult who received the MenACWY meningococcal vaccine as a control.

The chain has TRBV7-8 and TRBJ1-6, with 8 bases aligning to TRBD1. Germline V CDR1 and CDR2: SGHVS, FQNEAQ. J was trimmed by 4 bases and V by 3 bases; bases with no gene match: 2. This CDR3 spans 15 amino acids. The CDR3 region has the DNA TGTGCCAGCAGCTTCGGACAGGGTTATAATTCACCCCTCCACTTT. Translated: CASSFGQGYNSPLHF.

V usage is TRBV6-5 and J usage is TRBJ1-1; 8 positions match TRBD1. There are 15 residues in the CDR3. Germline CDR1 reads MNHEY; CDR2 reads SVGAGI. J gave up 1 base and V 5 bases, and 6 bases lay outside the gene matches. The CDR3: CASSTAGTGNTEAFF. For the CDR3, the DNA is TGTGCCAGCAGTACTGCCGGGACAGGGAACACTGAAGCTTTCTTT.

The CDR3 region is CASSPWINTEAFF. In DNA, the CDR3 is TGCGCCAGCAGCCCATGGATTAACACTGAAGCTTTCTTT. This chain joins TRBV5-1 and TRBJ1-1; D is undetermined. Germline assignment: CDR1 SGHRS and CDR2 YFSETQ. This CDR3 has 13 residues. V gave up 4 bases and J gave up 2 bases, with 9 bases separating them. Full variable domain (missing parts from reference TRBV5-1 and TRBJ1-1): KAGVTQTPRYLIKTRGQQVTLSCSPISGHRSVSWYQQTPGQGLQFLFEYFSETQRNKGNFPGRFSGRQFSNSRSEMNVSTLELGDSALYLCASSPWINTEAFFGQGTRLTVV.

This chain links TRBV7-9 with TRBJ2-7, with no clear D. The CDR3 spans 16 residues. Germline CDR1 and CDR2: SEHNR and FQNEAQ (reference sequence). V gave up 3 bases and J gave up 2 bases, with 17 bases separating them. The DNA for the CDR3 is TGTGCCAGCAGCTTCCTGGAGTGGGCCAATACCTACGAGCAGTACTTC. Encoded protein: CASSFLEWANTYEQYF.

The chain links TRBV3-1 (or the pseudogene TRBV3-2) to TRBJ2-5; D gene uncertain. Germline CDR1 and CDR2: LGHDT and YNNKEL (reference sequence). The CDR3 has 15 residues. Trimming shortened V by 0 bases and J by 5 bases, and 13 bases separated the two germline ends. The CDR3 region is CASSQDLGLGETQYF. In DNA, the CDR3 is TGTGCCAGCAGCCAAGATCTCGGCCTAGGGGAGACCCAGTACTTC.